This entry concerns a single T cell receptor beta chain. These data originate in a study of blood T cell repertoires in COVID-19. Sequencing was performed with immunoSEQ multiplex PCR; in TCRdb, only in-frame clones are kept and a portion is missing. The sample holds under 200,000 clones, approximately 84% seen once. The CDR3 runs to 15 residues. J lost 5 bases, V lost 10 bases, and 10 bases had no gene match. Looked up from germline, CDR1 is LNHDA and CDR2 is SQIVND (reference sequence). This chain connects TRBV19 to TRBJ2-2, with TRBD1 identical over 10 bases. The source material was peripheral blood. This receptor was taken from a woman aged 45-65 years with COVID-19, enrolled during active disease. The CDR3 DNA reads as TGTGCCACTACATCCGGGACAGGGGTTACCGGGGAGCTGTTTTTT. Translation gives CATTSGTGVTGELFF.